This T cell receptor beta chain appears in the sequencing data of a study of shared clonotypes between healthy human individuals (dated by TCRdb to about 2020). For context, the study as a whole: The cohort included a few men and a couple of women between 18 and 49 years of age. The study deeply sequenced blood TCR repertoires of about 5 healthy adults to estimate repertoire size and the extent of clonotype sharing between individuals. For each donor, three plates each were used for CD4 naive and CD4 memory, two plates were used for CD8 naive, and one plate was used for CD8 memory. To increase sequencing depth and limit assay-specific biases, TCR repertoire library preparation and sequencing were carried out by different laboratories using diverse techniques. Between about 0.94 and 8.9 billion PBMCs per donor were obtained by leukapheresis.

The paper's findings and limits, for the study overall: Because the study included only a small number of donors, the genetic and exposure-history diversity represented was limited. Compared with non-shared clonotypes, the clonotypes found in all four sorted-subset donors had higher generation probabilities. Sampling was restricted to blood, and TCR repertoires in tissues likely differ from the TCR repertoires found in blood. Naive subsets generally had larger estimated clonotype richness than memory subsets. Pairwise subsampling indicated that sequencing depth was expected to affect the degree of clonotype sharing among donors. Across four donors, about 5.2% of naive CD4, more than 3% of naive CD8, around 2.1% of memory CD4, and approximately 0.42% of memory CD8 clonotypes were shared. Incomplete sequencing was indicated by rarefaction of sorted-subset datasets, despite the large sequencing depth.

Using the deep immunoSEQ assay, TCR CDR3 regions were amplified from genomic DNA by multiplex PCR. Extracted genomic DNA from each cell subset was spread evenly across all wells of several immunoSEQ 96-well plates, with each plate serving as a replicate. For sorted subsets, each replicate PCR was loaded with 150 to 250 ng genomic DNA, equivalent to approximately 27,000 T cell genomes. Purified libraries were measured with a Qubit 3.0 fluorometer, size-checked on a Bioanalyzer 2100, and measured again with the KAPA Library Quantification kit. Every immunoSEQ 96-well plate was sequenced on a separate single-read 150-cycle Illumina NextSeq 550 flow cell. As for how the authors treated the data: Because the immunoSEQ output included only junctional sequences and no quality scores, the filtering could not be the same as the filtering used for full-length reads. Sequences were annotated with PyIR, a Python wrapper for IgBLAST v1.9, and V/J genes and CDR3 were assigned using IMGT germline references. Reads were removed for weak V/J assignments (E-value above 1e-6), missing CDR3, stop codons, out-of-frame junctions, or ambiguous translated residues. V3J clonotypes were defined as sequences sharing an identical inferred V gene, J gene, and CDR3 amino acid sequence. To compute the percentage overlap between repertoires, the number of shared unique clonotypes was divided by the size of the smaller repertoire. Repertoire richness was assessed with RTK rarefaction, the Chao1 estimator, and Recon v2.1 estimates of unobserved clonotypes. OLGA was used to compute generation probabilities for all TCRbeta clonotypes that the gDNA method yielded from a handful of donors. TCRdb obtained this table from immuneACCESS and retained in-frame rearrangements with V and J assigned. These tables miss some clones; where compared with another copy, unresolved V genes account for less than half of the shortfall, and the remainder is unexplained. V and J calls plus clone size are reproduced from that table; the DNA served to infer D and trimming. The sample records fewer than 1.8 million clones, 98% to 99% of which are singletons. Approximately 0.4% of the sample comes from the top ten.

Looking up the germline V gene yields CDR1 SGHVS and CDR2 FQNEAQ. Its CDR3 holds 15 amino acids, cysteine through phenylalanine. The retained sequence is limited to the CDR3, 45 bases, with the frame set at the first base. Trimming removed 5 bases from V and 3 bases from J, leaving 14 bases between the germline ends. The donors were healthy, HIV-negative adults with no recently reported acute infections or vaccinations. Every donor was a Caucasian adult living in Nashville, Tennessee, USA. CD4+ T cells were enriched by magnetic negative selection, after which naive cells were positively selected on CD45RA and the negative fraction was taken as the memory subset. Blood was obtained by leukapheresis, after which PBMCs were separated by Ficoll-Histopaque density gradient centrifugation and cryopreserved in liquid nitrogen vapor phase. Analytical flow cytometry was used to check the purity and quantity of every magnetically sorted T cell population. Genomic DNA was isolated from each sorted fraction and quantified by UV absorbance on a Nanodrop 2000c.

On this clone itself: Its antigen is not yet known. No quality values exist for individual bases; no much larger clone is one base distant.

The sequence came from a young man in good health. The V and J genes are TRBV7-8 and TRBJ1-5; perhaps TRBD1 is the D gene, with 6 bases matching. Sequencing was performed on naive CD4+ T cells sorted from blood. The cell subset or site label corresponds to: CD45RA+ positively selected. The CDR3 region reads CASSPHRVLNQPQHF. The sequence in DNA is TGTGCCAGCAGCCCACACAGGGTGCTCAATCAGCCCCAGCATTTT.